Listed below are T cell receptor beta chains from one sample, sequenced in a study of tumor and adjacent non-tumor tissue in lung cancer. TCRdb used MiXCR to reprocess the multiplex PCR reads, holding one entry per CDR3 protein. Of around 74,000 distinct CDR3 sequences in the sample, around 70% were seen once. The sequenced sample was lung tumor tissue. All receptors derive from a woman in her sixties or seventies with non-small cell lung cancer. CDR3s include the opening cysteine and the closing phenylalanine or tryptophan. Fields, in order: J gene, V gene, D gene, clone size, CDR3 protein, CDR3 DNA. The D gene is left open where the match is weak. Not all rows give a size; the values are once, few, many and, for expanded clones, a class.

J gene: TRBJ2-7; V gene: TRBV28; D gene: NA; clone size: medium-sized; CDR3 protein: CASSLLPSYEQYF; CDR3 DNA: TGTGCCAGCAGTTTATTACCATCCTACGAGCAGTACTTC
J gene: TRBJ2-2; V gene: TRBV29-1; D gene: TRBD2; clone size: NA; CDR3 protein: CSVVDSGNTRELFF; CDR3 DNA: TGCAGTGTTGTGGATAGCGGGAATACCCGGGAGCTGTTTTTT
J gene: TRBJ1-4; V gene: TRBV5-1; D gene: NA; clone size: NA; CDR3 protein: CASRIGGATDEKLFF; CDR3 DNA: TGCGCCAGCAGAATAGGGGGTGCAACTGATGAAAAACTGTTTTTT
J gene: TRBJ2-1; V gene: TRBV12-3/TRBV12-4; D gene: TRBD2; clone size: many; CDR3 protein: CASENRAGVRVSYNEQFF; CDR3 DNA: TGTGCCAGCGAAAACCGAGCGGGAGTACGGGTCTCCTACAATGAGCAGTTCTTC
J gene: TRBJ2-3; V gene: TRBV29-1; D gene: NA; clone size: NA; CDR3 protein: CSFLWSTISTDTQYF; CDR3 DNA: TGCAGCTTCTTATGGAGCACGATTAGCACAGATACGCAGTACTTT
J gene: TRBJ2-5; V gene: TRBV28; D gene: NA; clone size: many; CDR3 protein: CASSLFGSLETQYF; CDR3 DNA: TGTGCCAGCAGTTTATTCGGTAGCTTGGAGACCCAGTACTTC
J gene: TRBJ2-2; V gene: TRBV4-1; D gene: NA; clone size: NA; CDR3 protein: CASSQVGFGELFF; CDR3 DNA: TGCGCCAGCAGCCAAGTCGGATTCGGCGAGCTGTTTTTT
J gene: TRBJ2-1; V gene: TRBV6-6; D gene: TRBD1; clone size: NA; CDR3 protein: CATNQVNRGFISEQFF; CDR3 DNA: TGTGCCACAAATCAAGTCAACAGGGGGTTTATCAGTGAGCAGTTCTTC
J gene: TRBJ1-2; V gene: TRBV12-3/TRBV12-4; D gene: NA; clone size: NA; CDR3 protein: CASSLSQNYGYIF; CDR3 DNA: TGTGCCAGCAGTTTATCACAAAACTATGGTTACATCTTC
J gene: TRBJ2-3; V gene: TRBV6-2/TRBV6-3; D gene: NA; clone size: NA; CDR3 protein: CACSYGVNDQPQYF; CDR3 DNA: TGTGCCTGCAGTTACGGGGTAAACGATCAGCCCCAGTATTTT
J gene: TRBJ2-3; V gene: TRBV28; D gene: NA; clone size: many; CDR3 protein: CASSSAGTDTQYF; CDR3 DNA: TGTGCCAGCAGCTCAGCAGGCACAGATACGCAGTATTTT
J gene: TRBJ2-1; V gene: TRBV6-1; D gene: TRBD2; clone size: NA; CDR3 protein: CASSNSGRGYEQFF; CDR3 DNA: TGTGCTAGCAGTAATAGCGGGAGAGGTTATGAGCAGTTCTTC
J gene: TRBJ1-2; V gene: TRBV12-5; D gene: NA; clone size: NA; CDR3 protein: CASGFQGCGYTF; CDR3 DNA: TGTGCTAGTGGTTTTCAGGGTTGTGGCTACACCTTT
J gene: TRBJ2-7; V gene: TRBV28; D gene: NA; clone size: NA; CDR3 protein: CASSLRWGLFSYEQYF; CDR3 DNA: TGTGCCAGCAGTTTAAGGTGGGGTTTGTTTTCCTACGAGCAATACTTC
J gene: TRBJ2-7; V gene: TRBV29-1; D gene: TRBD1; clone size: NA; CDR3 protein: CSVKSSGQWSYEQYF; CDR3 DNA: TGCAGCGTTAAATCATCGGGACAGTGGTCGTACGAGCAGTATTTC
J gene: TRBJ1-1; V gene: TRBV7-8; D gene: TRBD1; clone size: NA; CDR3 protein: CASSLGQGEALF; CDR3 DNA: TGTGCAAGCAGCTTAGGACAGGGTGAAGCTTTATTT
J gene: TRBJ2-7; V gene: TRBV12-3/TRBV12-4; D gene: NA; clone size: many; CDR3 protein: CASSLPGGEQYF; CDR3 DNA: TGTGCCAGCAGTTTGCCAGGCGGGGAGCAGTACTTC
J gene: TRBJ1-2; V gene: TRBV7-8; D gene: TRBD1; clone size: NA; CDR3 protein: CASSLRGQGYGYTF; CDR3 DNA: TGTGCCAGCAGCTTACGGGGACAGGGTTATGGCTACACCTTC